The T cell receptor (beta chain) under discussion was sequenced for a study of T cells in Graves' hyperthyroidism and ophthalmopathy. RNA transcripts yielded amplified TCR beta CDR3 regions. The HTBI primer set drove a first-round RT-PCR of the TCR CDR3. TCRdb re-analysed the multiplex PCR reads in MiXCR, keeping a single row per CDR3 protein. This table holds about 380,000 distinct CDR3 sequences, about 13% found once. This clonotype appeared a few times. Sequencing was performed on blood. The TCR comes from a young man with Graves' hyperthyroidism that later progressed to Graves' ophthalmopathy.

The DNA for the CDR3 is TGTGCCAGCAGTTACGCCACAGGTCCCTACGAGCAGTACTTC. Protein sequence: CASSYATGPYEQYF. The chain joins TRBV6-5 to TRBJ2-7, with TRBD1 as a possible D gene (5 bases). The V gene lost 2 bases and the J gene lost 2 bases, with 10 bases spanning the gap. CDR3 size: 14 residues. Germline-derived CDR1 and CDR2 are MNHEY and SVGAGI.